This T cell receptor beta chain emerged from a study of OX40 agonist ivuxolimab in advanced cancers. About the research overall: Patients in dose escalation had liver, melanoma, kidney or head and neck cancers. Earlier anti-PD-1, anti-PD-L1 or anti-CTLA-4 therapy was permitted; less than 50% had received some. Study-wide results and limits: On average, CD8+ T cells had more expanded clones than CD4+.

Measured with immunoSEQ multiplex PCR; TCRdb has only the in-frame clones, and not every one. The table includes tens of thousands of clones, about 90% detected once. In germline, CDR1 is MNHNS, CDR2 SASEGT. V was shortened by 2 bases and J by 5 bases, with 12 bases between the two germline ends. The CDR3 runs to 14 residues. A word on this clone: Antigen: not known.

The TCR originated in an adult with an advanced solid tumor such as melanoma, head and neck, liver or kidney cancer. This material consisted of CD4+ or CD8+ T cells sorted from blood, taken in a trial of the OX40 agonist ivuxolimab. The chain is built from TRBV6-1 and TRBJ1-1, with D perhaps matching TRBD1 (5 bases). CDR3 amino acids: CASSEPLGGTEAFF. CDR3 sequence (DNA): TGTGCCAGCAGTGAACCTTTGGGGGGTACTGAAGCTTTCTTT.